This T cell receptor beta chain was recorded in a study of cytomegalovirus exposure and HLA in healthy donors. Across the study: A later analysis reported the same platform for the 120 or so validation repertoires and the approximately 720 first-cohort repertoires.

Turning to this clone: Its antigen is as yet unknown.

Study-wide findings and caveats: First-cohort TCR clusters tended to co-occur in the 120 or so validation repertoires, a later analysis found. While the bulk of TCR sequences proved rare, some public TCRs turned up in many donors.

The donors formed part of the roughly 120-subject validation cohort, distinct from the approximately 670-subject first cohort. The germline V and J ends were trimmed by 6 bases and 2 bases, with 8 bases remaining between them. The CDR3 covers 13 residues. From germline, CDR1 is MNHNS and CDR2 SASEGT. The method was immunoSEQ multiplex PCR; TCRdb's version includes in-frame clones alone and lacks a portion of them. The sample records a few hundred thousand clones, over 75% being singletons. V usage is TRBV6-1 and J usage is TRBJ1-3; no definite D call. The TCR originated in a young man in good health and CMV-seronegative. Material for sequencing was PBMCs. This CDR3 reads CASRSGTGNTIYF. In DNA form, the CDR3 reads TGTGCCAGCAGATCAGGTACTGGAAACACCATATATTTT.